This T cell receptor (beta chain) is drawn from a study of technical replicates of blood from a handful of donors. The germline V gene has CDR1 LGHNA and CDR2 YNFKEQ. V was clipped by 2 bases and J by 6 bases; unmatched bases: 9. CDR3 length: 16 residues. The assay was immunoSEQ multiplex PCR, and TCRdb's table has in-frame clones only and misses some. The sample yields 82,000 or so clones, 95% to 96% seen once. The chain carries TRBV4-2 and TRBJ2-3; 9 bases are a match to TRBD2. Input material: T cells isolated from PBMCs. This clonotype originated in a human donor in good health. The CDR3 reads CASSQSKGLATDTQYF. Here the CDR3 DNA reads TGTGCCAGCAGCCAATCGAAAGGACTAGCGACGGATACGCAGTATTTT.